This T cell receptor beta chain was sequenced in a study of blood T cell repertoires in COVID-19. Across the study: Samples taken during acute and convalescent COVID-19 were collected in the United States, Italy and Spain.

In the original processing: Scientists estimated how many nucleated cells there were by amplifying reference gene primers. Sequencing used immunoSEQ multiplex PCR; TCRdb keeps in-frame clones, though not all of them. V and J calls and clone size come straight from that table; D and trimming were deduced from the DNA. Found here are tens of thousands of clones, about 71% of them singletons; the top ten hold 7.5% to 9%. V dropped 2 bases and J dropped 4; count of bases not matched to a gene: 6. This CDR3 has 16 amino acids. CDR1 SGHRS and CDR2 YFSETQ come from the germline V gene. The sequenced sample consisted of peripheral blood. The TCR comes from a woman aged 70-85 years with acute or convalescent COVID-19. This rearrangement joins TRBV5-1 to TRBJ2-2, with 9 bases matching TRBD1. CDR3 sequence: CASSFGQGSSTGELFF. The DNA of the CDR3 is TGCGCCAGCAGCTTCGGACAGGGGAGCAGCACCGGGGAGCTGTTTTTT. Filled out from reference TRBV5-1 and TRBJ2-2, the complete variable domain reads KAGVTQTPRYLIKTRGQQVTLSCSPISGHRSVSWYQQTPGQGLQFLFEYFSETQRNKGNFPGRFSGRQFSNSRSEMNVSTLELGDSALYLCASSFGQGSSTGELFFGEGSRLTVL.